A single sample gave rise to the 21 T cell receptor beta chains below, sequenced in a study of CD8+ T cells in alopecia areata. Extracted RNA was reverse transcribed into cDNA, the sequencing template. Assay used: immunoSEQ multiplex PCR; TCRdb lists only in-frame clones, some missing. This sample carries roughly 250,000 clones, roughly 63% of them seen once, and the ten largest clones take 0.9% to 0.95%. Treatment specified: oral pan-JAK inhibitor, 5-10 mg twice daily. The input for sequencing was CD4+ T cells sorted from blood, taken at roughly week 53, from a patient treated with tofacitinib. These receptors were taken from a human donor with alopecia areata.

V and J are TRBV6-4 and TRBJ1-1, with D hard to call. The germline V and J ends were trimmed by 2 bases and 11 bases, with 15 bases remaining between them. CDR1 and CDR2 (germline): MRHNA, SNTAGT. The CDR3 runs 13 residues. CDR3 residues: CASSDGESQTAFF. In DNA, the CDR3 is TGTGCCAGCAGTGACGGTGAGAGCCAAACGGCTTTCTTT.

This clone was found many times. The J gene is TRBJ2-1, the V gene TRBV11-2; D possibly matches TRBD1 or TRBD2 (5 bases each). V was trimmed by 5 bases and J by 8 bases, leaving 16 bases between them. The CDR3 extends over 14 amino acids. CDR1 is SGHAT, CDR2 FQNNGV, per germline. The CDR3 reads CASSVRGAVDEQFF. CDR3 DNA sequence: TGTGCCAGCAGCGTCCGAGGGGCGGTCGATGAGCAGTTCTTC.

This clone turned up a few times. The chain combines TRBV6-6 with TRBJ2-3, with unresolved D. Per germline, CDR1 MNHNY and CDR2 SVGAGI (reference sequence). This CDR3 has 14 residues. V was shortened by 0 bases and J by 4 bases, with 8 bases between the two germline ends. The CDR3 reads CASSYSGIPDTQYF. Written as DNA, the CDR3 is TGTGCCAGCAGTTACTCGGGGATCCCAGATACGCAGTATTTT.

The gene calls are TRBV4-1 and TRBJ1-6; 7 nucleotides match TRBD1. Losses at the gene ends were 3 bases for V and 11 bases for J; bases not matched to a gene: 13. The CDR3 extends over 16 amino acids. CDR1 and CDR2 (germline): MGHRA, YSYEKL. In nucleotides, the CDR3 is TGCGCCAGCAGCCAGCCCTATGGACAGGCCCCGGCACCCCTCCACTTT. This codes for CASSQPYGQAPAPLHF.

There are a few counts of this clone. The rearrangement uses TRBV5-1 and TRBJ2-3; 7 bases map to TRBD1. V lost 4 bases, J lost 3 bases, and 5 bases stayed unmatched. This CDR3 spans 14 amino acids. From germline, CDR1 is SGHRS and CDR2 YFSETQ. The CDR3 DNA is TGCGCCAGCAGCCCCCGACAGGGAACAGATACGCAGTATTTT. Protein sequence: CASSPRQGTDTQYF.

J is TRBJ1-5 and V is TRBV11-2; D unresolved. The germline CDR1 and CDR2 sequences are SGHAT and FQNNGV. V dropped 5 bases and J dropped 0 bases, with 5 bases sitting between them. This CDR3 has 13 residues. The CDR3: CASSQNSNQPQHF. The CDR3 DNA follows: TGTGCCAGCAGCCAAAATAGCAATCAGCCCCAGCATTTT.

CDR3 loop: CASSQDLWASNEQFF. CDR3 DNA sequence: TGTGCCAGCAGCCAAGATCTTTGGGCTAGCAACGAGCAGTTCTTC. This chain uses TRBV14 with TRBJ2-1, with a weak D call TRBD2 (5 bases). Germline CDR1 SGHDN, CDR2 FVKESK. The ends were cut back, 0 bases at V and 10 bases at J, with 16 bases in the middle. The CDR3 covers 15 residues.

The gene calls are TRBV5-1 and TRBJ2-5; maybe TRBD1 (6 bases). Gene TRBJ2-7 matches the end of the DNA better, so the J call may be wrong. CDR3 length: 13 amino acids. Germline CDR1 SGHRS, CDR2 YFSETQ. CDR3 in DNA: TGCGCCAGCAGCTCCCACCACAGGGACGAGCAGTACTTC. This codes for CASSSHHRDEQYF.

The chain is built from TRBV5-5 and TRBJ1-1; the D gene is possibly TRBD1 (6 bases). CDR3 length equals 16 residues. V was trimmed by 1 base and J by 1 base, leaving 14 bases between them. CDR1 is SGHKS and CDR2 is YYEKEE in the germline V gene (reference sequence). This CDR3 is CASSLMGGARNTEAFF. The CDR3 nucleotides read TGTGCCAGCAGCTTGATGGGGGGCGCGAGGAACACTGAAGCTTTCTTT.

The CDR3 nucleotides are TGCAGCGTGACCAGTCCAGGGACAACCGGGGAGCTGTTTTTT. Amino acid sequence: CSVTSPGTTGELFF. The V and J genes are TRBV29-1 and TRBJ2-2; weak D call: TRBD1 (6 bases). Trimming took 6 bases from V and 5 from J, leaving 16 bases between them. In germline, CDR1 is SQVTM, CDR2 ANQGSEA. The CDR3 is made up of 14 amino acids.

CDR3 protein: CAWSVGGGSPLHF. The CDR3 coding sequence is TGTGCCTGGAGTGTGGGAGGAGGGTCACCCCTCCACTTT. The chain joins TRBV30 to TRBJ1-6; D gene uncertain. The CDR3 length is 13 residues. Trimming took off 0 bases at V and 10 bases at J, with 10 bases between the two ends. Germline V gene lookup returns CDR1 GTSNPN and CDR2 SVGIG (reference sequence).

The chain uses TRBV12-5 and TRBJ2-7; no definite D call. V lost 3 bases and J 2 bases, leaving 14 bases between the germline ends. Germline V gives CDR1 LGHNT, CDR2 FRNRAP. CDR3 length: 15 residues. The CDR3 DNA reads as TGTGCTAGTGGTTTCGACTGGAAGGCAACCTACGAGCAGTACTTC. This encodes CASGFDWKATYEQYF.

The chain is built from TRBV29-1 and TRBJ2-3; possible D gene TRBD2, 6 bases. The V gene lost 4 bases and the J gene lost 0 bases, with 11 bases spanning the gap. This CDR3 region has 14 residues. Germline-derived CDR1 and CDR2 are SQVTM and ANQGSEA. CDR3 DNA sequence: TGCAGCGTTGTTCTAGCGCCCAGCACAGATACGCAGTATTTT. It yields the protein CSVVLAPSTDTQYF.

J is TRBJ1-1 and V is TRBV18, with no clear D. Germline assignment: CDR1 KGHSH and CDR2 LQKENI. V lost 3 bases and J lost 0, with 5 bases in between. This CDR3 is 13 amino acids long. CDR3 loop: CASSPSMNTEAFF. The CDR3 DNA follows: TGTGCCAGCTCACCCTCCATGAACACTGAAGCTTTCTTT.

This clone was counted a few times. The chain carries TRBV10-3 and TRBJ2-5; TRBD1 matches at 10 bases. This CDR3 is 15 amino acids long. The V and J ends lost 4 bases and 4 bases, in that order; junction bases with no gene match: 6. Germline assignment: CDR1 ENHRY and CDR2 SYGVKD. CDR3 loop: CAISGGQGSSETQYF. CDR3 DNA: TGTGCCATCAGTGGGGGACAGGGGAGTTCAGAGACCCAGTACTTC.

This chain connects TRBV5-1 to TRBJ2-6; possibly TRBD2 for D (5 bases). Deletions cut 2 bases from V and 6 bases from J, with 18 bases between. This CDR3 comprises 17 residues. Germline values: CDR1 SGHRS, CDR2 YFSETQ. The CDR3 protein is CASSFPGSSSLANVLTF. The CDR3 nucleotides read TGCGCCAGCAGCTTCCCGGGATCCTCCTCTTTGGCCAACGTCCTGACTTTC.

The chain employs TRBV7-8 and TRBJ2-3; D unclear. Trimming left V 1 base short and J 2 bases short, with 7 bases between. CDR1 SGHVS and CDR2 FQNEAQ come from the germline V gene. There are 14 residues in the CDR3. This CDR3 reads CASSLGHNTDTQYF. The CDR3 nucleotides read TGTGCCAGCAGCTTAGGGCACAACACAGATACGCAGTATTTT. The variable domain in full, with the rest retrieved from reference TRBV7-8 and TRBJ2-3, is GAGVSQSPRYKVAKRGQDVALRCDPISGHVSLFWYQQALGQGPEFLTYFQNEAQLDKSGLPSDRFFAERPEGSVSTLKIQRTQQEDSAVYLCASSLGHNTDTQYFGPGTRLTVL.

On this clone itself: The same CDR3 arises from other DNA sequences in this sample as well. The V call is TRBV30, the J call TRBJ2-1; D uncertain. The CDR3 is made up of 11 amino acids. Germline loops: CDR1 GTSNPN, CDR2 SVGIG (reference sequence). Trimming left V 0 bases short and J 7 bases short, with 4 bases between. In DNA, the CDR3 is TGTGCCTGGAGTGTACTTAATGAGCAGTTCTTC. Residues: CAWSVLNEQFF.

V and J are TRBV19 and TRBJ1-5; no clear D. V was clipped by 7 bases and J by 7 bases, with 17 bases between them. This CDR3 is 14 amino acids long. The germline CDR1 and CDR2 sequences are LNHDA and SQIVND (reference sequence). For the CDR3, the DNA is TGTGCCAGTAATTCCTGGGTGAGTGGACAGCCCCAGCATTTT. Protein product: CASNSWVSGQPQHF.

The CDR3, as DNA: TGTGCCAGCAGTTTGAGAATGGACTGGACCGAGCAGTACTTC. This translates into CASSLRMDWTEQYF. This chain uses TRBV5-6 with TRBJ2-7; possibly TRBD2 for D (5 bases). The CDR3 covers 14 residues. The germline gives CDR1 SGHDT, CDR2 YYEEEE. V was pared by 5 bases and J by 6 bases, with 18 bases between.

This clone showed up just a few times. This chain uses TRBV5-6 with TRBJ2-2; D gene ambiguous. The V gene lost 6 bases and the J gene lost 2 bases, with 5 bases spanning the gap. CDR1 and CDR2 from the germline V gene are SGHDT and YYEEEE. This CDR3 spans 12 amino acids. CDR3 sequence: CASTLNTGELFF. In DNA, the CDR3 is TGTGCCAGCACCTTAAACACCGGGGAGCTGTTTTTT. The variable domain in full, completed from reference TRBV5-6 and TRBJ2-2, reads DAGVTQSPTHLIKTRGQQVTLRCSPKSGHDTVSWYQQALGQGPQFIFQYYEEEERQRGNFPDRFSGHQFPNYSSELNVNALLLGDSALYLCASTLNTGELFFGEGSRLTVL.